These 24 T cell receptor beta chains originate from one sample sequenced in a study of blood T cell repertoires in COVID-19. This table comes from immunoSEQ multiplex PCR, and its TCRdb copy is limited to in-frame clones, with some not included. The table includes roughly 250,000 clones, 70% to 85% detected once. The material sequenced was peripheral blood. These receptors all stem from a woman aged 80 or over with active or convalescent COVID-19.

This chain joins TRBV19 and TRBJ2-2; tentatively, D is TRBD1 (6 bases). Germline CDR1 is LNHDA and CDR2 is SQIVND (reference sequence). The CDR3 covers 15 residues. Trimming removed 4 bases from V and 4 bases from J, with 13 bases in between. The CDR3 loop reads CASSTQGEATGELFF. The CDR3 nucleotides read TGTGCCAGTAGTACACAGGGTGAGGCCACCGGGGAGCTGTTTTTT.

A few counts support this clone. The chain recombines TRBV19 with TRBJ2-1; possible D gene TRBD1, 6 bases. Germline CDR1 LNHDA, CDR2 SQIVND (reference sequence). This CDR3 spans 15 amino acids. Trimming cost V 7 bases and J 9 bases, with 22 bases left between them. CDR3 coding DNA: TGTGCCAGTACCTCCCCCGGGACACTCGGCAGTGAGCAGTTCTTC. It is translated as CASTSPGTLGSEQFF. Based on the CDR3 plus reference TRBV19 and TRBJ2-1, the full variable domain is DGGITQSPKYLFRKEGQNVTLSCEQNLNHDAMYWYRQDPGQGLRLIYYSQIVNDFQKGDIAEGYSVSREKKESFPLTVTSAQKNPTAFYLCASTSPGTLGSEQFFGPGTRLTVL.

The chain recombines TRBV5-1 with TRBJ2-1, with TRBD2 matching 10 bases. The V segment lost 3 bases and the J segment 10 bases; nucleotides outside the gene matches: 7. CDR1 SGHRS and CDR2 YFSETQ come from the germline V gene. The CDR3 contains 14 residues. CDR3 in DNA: TGCGCCAGCAGCTCGGGACTAGCGAGCGACGAGCAGTTCTTC. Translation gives CASSSGLASDEQFF.

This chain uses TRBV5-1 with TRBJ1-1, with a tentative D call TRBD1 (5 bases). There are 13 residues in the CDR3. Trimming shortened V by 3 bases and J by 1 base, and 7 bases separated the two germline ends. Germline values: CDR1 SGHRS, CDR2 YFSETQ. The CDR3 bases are TGCGCCAGCAGCTACGGACAGAACACTGAAGCTTTCTTT. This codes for CASSYGQNTEAFF.

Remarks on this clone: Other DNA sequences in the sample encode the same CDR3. In nucleotides, the CDR3 is TGTGCCAGCAGTTTAGGAGGGATGGAGACCCAGTACTTC. This gives the protein CASSLGGMETQYF. V is TRBV28 and J is TRBJ2-5, with D possibly being TRBD2 (6 bases). The CDR3 consists of 13 residues. CDR1 MDHEN and CDR2 SYDVKM come from the germline V gene. V was trimmed by 2 bases and J by 5 bases, leaving 9 bases between them.

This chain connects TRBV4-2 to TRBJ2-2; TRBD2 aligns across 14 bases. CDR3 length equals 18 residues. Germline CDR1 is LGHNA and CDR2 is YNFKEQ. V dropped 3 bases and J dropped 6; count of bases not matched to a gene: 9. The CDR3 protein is CASSQDGPGLAGAGELFF. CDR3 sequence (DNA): TGTGCCAGCAGCCAGGACGGGCCGGGACTAGCGGGGGCCGGGGAGCTGTTTTTT.

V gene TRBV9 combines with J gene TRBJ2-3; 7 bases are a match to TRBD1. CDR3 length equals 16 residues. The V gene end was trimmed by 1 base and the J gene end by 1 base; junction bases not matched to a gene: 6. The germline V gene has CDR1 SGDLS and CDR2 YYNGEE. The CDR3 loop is CASSVRGRTGTDTQYF. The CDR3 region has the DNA TGTGCCAGCAGCGTAAGGGGGCGCACGGGCACAGATACGCAGTATTTT.

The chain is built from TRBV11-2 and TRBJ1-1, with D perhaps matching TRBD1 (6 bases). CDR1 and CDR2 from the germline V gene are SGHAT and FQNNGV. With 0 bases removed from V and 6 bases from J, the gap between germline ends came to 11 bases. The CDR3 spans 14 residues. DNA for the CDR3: TGTGCCAGCAGCTTAGATCTCAGGGGCTCTGAAGCTTTCTTT. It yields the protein CASSLDLRGSEAFF.

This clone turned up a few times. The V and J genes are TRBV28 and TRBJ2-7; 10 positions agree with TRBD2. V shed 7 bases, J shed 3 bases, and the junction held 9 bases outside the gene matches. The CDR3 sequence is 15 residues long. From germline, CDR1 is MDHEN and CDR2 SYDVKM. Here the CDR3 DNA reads TGTGCCAGCATCCCCAGCGGGAGGGCTTTCTACGAGCAGTACTTC. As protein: CASIPSGRAFYEQYF.

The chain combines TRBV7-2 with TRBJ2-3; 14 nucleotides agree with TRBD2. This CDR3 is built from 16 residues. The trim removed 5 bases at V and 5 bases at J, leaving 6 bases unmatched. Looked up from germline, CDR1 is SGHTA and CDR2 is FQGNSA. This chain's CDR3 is CASSATSGGGEDTQYF. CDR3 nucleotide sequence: TGTGCCAGCAGCGCGACTAGCGGGGGGGGTGAAGATACGCAGTATTTT.

This chain's CDR3 is CAISVSEEMNTEAFF. The CDR3 DNA is TGTGCCATCAGTGTATCCGAGGAAATGAACACTGAAGCTTTCTTT. The chain employs TRBV10-3 and TRBJ1-1; D uncertain. The CDR3 length is 15 residues. Per the germline V gene, CDR1 is ENHRY and CDR2 is SYGVKD. V was shortened by 4 bases and J by 0 bases, with 12 bases between the two germline ends.

The CDR3 is CASSRYNAGGKNEKLFF. The DNA for the CDR3 is TGCGCCAGCAGCCGATACAACGCAGGGGGGAAAAATGAAAAACTGTTTTTT. The chain links TRBV5-1 to TRBJ1-4, with 7 bases lining up with TRBD1. The junction had 14 bases not matched to a gene; V was cut back by 4 bases and J by 5 bases. The length of the CDR3 is 17 residues. Germline V gives CDR1 SGHRS, CDR2 YFSETQ.

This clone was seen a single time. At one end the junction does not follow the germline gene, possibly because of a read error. The CDR3: CASGLRGGDTQYF. The CDR3 DNA follows: TGTGCCAGCGGCTTGCGTGGCGGTGATACGCAGTATTTT. The chain is built from TRBV7-9 and TRBJ2-3; D gene unclear. The CDR3 has 13 amino acids. Germline lookup yields CDR1 SEHNR and CDR2 FQNEAQ (reference sequence).

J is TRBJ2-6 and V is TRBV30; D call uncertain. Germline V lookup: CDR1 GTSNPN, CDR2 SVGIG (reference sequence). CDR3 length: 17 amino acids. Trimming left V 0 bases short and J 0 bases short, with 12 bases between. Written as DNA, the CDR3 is TGTGCCTGGAGTGTCGTATGGGCCTACTCTGGGGCCAACGTCCTGACTTTC. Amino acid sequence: CAWSVVWAYSGANVLTF.

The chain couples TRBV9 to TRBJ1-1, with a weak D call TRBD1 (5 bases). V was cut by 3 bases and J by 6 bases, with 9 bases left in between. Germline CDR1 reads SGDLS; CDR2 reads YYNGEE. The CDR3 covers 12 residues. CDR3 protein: CASSAGLSEAFF. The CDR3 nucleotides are TGTGCCAGCAGCGCAGGGTTATCTGAAGCTTTCTTT.

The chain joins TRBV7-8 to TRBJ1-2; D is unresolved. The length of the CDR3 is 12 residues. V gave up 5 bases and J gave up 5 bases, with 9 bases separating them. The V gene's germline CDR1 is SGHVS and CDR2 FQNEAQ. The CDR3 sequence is CASSQGLYGYTF. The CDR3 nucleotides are TGTGCCAGCAGCCAAGGACTATATGGCTACACCTTC.

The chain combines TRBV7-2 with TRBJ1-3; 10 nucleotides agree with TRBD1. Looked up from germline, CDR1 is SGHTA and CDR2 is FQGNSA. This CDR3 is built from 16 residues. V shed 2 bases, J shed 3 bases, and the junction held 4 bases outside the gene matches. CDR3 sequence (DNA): TGTGCCAGCAGCTTATTGGGGACAGGGGTTGGAAACACCATATATTTT. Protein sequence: CASSLLGTGVGNTIYF.

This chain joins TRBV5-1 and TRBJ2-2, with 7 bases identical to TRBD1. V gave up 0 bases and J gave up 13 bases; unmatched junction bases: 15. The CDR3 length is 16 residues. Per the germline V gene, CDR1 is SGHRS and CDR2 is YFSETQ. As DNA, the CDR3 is TGCGCCAGCAGCTTGGCGTGGGACAGCGGACCCAGGGGGCTGTTTTTT. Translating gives CASSLAWDSGPRGLFF.

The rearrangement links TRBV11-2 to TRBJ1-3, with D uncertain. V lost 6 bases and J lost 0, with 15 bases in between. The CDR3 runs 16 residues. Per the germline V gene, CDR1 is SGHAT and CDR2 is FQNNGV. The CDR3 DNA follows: TGTGCCAGCAGAGAGGGTCGGGCCAGCTCTGGAAACACCATATATTTT. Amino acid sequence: CASREGRASSGNTIYF.

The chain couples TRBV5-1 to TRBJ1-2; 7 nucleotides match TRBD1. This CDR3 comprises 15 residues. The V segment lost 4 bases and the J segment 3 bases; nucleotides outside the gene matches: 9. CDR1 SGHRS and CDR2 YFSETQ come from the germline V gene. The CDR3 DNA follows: TGCGCCAGCAGCAGAGGGGGGACAGACCACTATGGCTACACCTTC. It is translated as CASSRGGTDHYGYTF.

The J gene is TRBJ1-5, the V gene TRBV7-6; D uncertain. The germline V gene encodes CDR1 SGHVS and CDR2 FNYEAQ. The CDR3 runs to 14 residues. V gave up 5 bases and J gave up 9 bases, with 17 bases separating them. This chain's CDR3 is CASSVTIRDGPQHF. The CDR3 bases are TGTGCCAGCAGCGTGACTATTCGAGATGGGCCCCAGCATTTT.

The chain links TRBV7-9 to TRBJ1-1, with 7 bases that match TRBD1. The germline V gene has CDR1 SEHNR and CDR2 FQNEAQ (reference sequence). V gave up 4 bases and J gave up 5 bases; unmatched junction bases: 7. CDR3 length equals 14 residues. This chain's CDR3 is CASSSQGVGTEAFF. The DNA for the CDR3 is TGTGCCAGCAGCTCTCAGGGGGTTGGGACTGAAGCTTTCTTT. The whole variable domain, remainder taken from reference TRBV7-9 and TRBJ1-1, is DTGVSQNPRHKITKRGQNVTFRCDPISEHNRLYWYRQTLGQGPEFLTYFQNEAQLEKSRLLSDRFSAERPKGSFSTLEIQRTEQGDSAMYLCASSSQGVGTEAFFGQGTRLTVV.

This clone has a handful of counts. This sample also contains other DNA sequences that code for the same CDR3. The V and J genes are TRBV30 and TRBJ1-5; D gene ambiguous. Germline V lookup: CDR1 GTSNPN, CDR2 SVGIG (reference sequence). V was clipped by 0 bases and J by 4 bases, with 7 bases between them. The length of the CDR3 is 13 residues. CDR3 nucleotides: TGTGCCTGGAGTGTCCGGGAAAATCAGCCCCAGCATTTT. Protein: CAWSVRENQPQHF.

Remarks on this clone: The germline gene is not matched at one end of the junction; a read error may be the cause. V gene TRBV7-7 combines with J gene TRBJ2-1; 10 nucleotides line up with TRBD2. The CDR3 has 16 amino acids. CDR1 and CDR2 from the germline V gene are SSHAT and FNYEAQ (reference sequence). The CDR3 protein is CASSPVAGGRYNEQFF. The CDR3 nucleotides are TGTGCTAGCAGCCCGGTAGCGGGAGGACGCTACAATGAGCAGTTCTTC.